This TCR beta chain derives from a study of blood T cells in healthy people across ages. In this sample, this clonotype turned up many times. Its antigen is undetermined. The study, taken as a whole, reports: Using unsorted PBMCs precluded a conclusive naive versus antigen-experienced comparison.

Using a J-beta primer mix together with a sample-barcoded 5' primer, a second PCR was run for roughly 7 to 12 cycles. Every cDNA molecule bore a tag from a template-switch adaptor containing 12 random nucleotides. TCRdb used MiXCR to reprocess the 5' RACE reads, holding one entry per CDR3 protein. The sample has 700,000 or so distinct CDR3 sequences, approximately 40% seen once. There are 11 residues in the CDR3. V was cut by 5 bases and J by 4 bases, with 6 bases left in between. CDR1 is LGHNA, CDR2 YNFKEQ, per germline. This TCR derives from a man older than 75 in good health. Source material: blood. The V and J genes are TRBV4-2 and TRBJ2-7; D is uncertain. The DNA of the CDR3 is TGTGCCAGCAGCAACAAATACGAGCAGTACTTC. This encodes CASSNKYEQYF.